This TCR beta chain was documented in a study of blood T cell repertoires in COVID-19. Germline-derived CDR1 and CDR2 are SGHRS and YFSETQ. This CDR3 has 13 residues. V was shortened by 6 bases and J by 0 bases, with 10 bases between the two germline ends. Here immunoSEQ multiplex PCR was the method, and the copy in TCRdb shows in-frame clones only, minus some. Of 110,000 to 150,000 clones in the sample, about 82% were seen once. The sequence was collected from a man in his fifties or sixties with acute or convalescent COVID-19. The V and J genes are TRBV5-1 and TRBJ2-7; D ambiguous. The sample was peripheral blood. The CDR3 DNA sequence: TGCGCCAGCATGATCGATAGCTCCTACGAGCAGTACTTC. Translated, it gives CASMIDSSYEQYF.